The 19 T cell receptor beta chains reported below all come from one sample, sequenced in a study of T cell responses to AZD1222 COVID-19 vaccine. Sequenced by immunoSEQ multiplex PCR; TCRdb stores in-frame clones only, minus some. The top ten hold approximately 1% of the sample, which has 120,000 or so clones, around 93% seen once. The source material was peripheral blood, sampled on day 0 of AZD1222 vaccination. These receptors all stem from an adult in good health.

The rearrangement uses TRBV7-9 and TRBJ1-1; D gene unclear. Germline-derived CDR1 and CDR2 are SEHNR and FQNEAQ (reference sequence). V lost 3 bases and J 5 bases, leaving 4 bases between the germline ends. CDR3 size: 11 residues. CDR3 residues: CASSLGTEAFF. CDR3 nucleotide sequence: TGTGCCAGCAGCTTGGGGACTGAAGCTTTCTTT.

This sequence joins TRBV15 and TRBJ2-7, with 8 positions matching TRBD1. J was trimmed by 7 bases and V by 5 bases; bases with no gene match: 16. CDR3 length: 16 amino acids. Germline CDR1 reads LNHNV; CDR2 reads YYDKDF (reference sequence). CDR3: CATSPDVWGTGREQYF. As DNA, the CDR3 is TGTGCCACCAGCCCGGACGTCTGGGGGACAGGAAGGGAGCAGTACTTC.

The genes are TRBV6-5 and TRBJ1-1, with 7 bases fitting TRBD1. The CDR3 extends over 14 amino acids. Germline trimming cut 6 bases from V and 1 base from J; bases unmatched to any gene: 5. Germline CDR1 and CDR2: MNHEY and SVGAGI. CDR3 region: CASRGAGGNTEAFF. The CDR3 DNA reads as TGTGCCAGCAGGGGGGCAGGGGGGAACACTGAAGCTTTCTTT.

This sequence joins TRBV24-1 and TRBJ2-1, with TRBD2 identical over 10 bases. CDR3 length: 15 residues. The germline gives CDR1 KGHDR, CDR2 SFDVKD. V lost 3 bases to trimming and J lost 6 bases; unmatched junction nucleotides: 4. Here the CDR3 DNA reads TGTGCCACCAGTGATCCTAGCGGGAGCGGCAATGAGCAGTTCTTC. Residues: CATSDPSGSGNEQFF.

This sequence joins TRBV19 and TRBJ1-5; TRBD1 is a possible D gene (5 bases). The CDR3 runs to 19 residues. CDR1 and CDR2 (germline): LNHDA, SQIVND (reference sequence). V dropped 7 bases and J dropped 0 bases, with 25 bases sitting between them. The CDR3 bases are TGTGCCAGTACCCCCAGGTCGCGAGGACAAATTTATAGCAATCAGCCCCAGCATTTT. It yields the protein CASTPRSRGQIYSNQPQHF.

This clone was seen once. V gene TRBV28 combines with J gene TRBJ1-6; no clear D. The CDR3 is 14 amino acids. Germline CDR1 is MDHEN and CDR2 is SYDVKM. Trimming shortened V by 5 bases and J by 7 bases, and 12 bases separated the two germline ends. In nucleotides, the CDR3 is TGTGCCAGCAGTCCGAGGGCCGGGAATTCACCCCTCCACTTT. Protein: CASSPRAGNSPLHF.

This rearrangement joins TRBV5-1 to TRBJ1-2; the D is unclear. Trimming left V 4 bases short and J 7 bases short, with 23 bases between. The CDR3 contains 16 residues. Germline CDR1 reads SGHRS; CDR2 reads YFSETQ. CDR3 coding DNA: TGCGCCAGCAGCCCCCAACTGGGGTTTCAAGTTGGTGGCTACACCTTC. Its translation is CASSPQLGFQVGGYTF. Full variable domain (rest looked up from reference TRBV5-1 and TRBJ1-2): KAGVTQTPRYLIKTRGQQVTLSCSPISGHRSVSWYQQTPGQGLQFLFEYFSETQRNKGNFPGRFSGRQFSNSRSEMNVSTLELGDSALYLCASSPQLGFQVGGYTFGSGTRLTVV.

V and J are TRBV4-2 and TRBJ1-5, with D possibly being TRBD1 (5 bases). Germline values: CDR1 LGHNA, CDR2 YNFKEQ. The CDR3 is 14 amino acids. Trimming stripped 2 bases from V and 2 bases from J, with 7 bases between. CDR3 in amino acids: CASSQQGGNQPQHF. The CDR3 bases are TGTGCCAGCAGCCAACAGGGTGGCAATCAGCCCCAGCATTTT.

The CDR3 loop reads CASSLGQGVGNTEAFF. The CDR3 coding sequence is TGCGCCAGCAGCTTGGGACAGGGCGTGGGGAACACTGAAGCTTTCTTT. The genes are TRBV5-1 and TRBJ1-1, with TRBD1 identical over 7 bases. V lost 0 bases to trimming and J lost 1 base; unmatched junction nucleotides: 6. The CDR3 spans 16 residues. CDR1 and CDR2 (germline): SGHRS, YFSETQ. The full variable domain, with the rest looked up from reference TRBV5-1 and TRBJ1-1, is KAGVTQTPRYLIKTRGQQVTLSCSPISGHRSVSWYQQTPGQGLQFLFEYFSETQRNKGNFPGRFSGRQFSNSRSEMNVSTLELGDSALYLCASSLGQGVGNTEAFFGQGTRLTVV.

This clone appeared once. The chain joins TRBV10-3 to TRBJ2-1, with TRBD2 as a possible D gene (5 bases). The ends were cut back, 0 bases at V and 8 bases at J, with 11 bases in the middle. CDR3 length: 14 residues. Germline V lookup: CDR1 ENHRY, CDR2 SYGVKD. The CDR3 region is CAISESTSYHEQFF. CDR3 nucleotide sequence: TGTGCCATCAGTGAGTCAACTAGTTACCATGAGCAGTTCTTC.

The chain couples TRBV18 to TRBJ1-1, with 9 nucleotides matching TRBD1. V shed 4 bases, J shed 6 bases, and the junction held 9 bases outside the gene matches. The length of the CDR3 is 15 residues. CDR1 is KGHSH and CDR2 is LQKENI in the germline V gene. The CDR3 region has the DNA TGTGCCAGCTCACTTCCGGGACAGGGATTATCTGAAGCTTTCTTT. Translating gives CASSLPGQGLSEAFF. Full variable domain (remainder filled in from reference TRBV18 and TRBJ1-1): NAGVMQNPRHLVRRRGQEARLRCSPMKGHSHVYWYRQLPEEGLKFMVYLQKENIIDESGMPKERFSAEFPKEGPSILRIQQVVRGDSAAYFCASSLPGQGLSEAFFGQGTRLTVV.

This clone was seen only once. CDR3 DNA sequence: TGTGCCAGCAGCTCAACAGGGATCAGCTCCTACAATGAGCAGTTCTTC. Amino acid sequence: CASSSTGISSYNEQFF. The chain is built from TRBV5-4 and TRBJ2-1, with D possibly being TRBD1 (6 bases). V was pared by 3 bases and J by 0 bases, with 13 bases between. The CDR3 sequence is 16 residues long. The V gene's germline CDR1 is SGHNT and CDR2 YYREEE (reference sequence). Full variable domain (remainder filled in from reference TRBV5-4 and TRBJ2-1): ETGVTQSPTHLIKTRGQQVTLRCSSQSGHNTVSWYQQALGQGPQFIFQYYREEENGRGNFPPRFSGLQFPNYSSELNVNALELDDSALYLCASSSTGISSYNEQFFGPGTRLTVL.

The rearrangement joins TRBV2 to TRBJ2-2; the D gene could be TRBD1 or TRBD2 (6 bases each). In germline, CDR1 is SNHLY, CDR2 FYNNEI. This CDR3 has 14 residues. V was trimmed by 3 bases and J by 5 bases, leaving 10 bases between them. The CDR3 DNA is TGTGCCAGCAGTGACCGGGGGCGGACCGGGGAGCTGTTTTTT. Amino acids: CASSDRGRTGELFF.

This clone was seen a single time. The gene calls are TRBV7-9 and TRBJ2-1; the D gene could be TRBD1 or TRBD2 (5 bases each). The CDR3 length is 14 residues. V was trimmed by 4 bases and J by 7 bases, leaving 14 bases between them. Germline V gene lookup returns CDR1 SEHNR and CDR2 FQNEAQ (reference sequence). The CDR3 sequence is CASSSYWGGNEQFF. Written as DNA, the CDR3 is TGTGCCAGCAGCTCCTACTGGGGCGGGAATGAGCAGTTCTTC.

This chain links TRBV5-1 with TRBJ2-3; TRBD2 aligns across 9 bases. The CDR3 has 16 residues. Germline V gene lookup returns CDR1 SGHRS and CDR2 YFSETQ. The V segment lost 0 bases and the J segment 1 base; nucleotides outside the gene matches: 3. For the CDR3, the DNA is TGCGCCAGCAGCTTGGCCCGACTAGCGGGCACAGATACGCAGTATTTT. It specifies CASSLARLAGTDTQYF.

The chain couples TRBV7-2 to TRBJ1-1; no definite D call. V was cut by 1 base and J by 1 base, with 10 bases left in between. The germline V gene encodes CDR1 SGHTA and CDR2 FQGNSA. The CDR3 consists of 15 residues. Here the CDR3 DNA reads TGTGCCAGCAGCTTAGGGCTTAACCAGAACACTGAAGCTTTCTTT. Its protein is CASSLGLNQNTEAFF. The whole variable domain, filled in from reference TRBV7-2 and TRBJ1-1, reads GAGVSQSPSNKVTEKGKDVELRCDPISGHTALYWYRQSLGQGLEFLIYFQGNSAPDKSGLPSDRFSAERTGGSVSTLTIQRTQQEDSAVYLCASSLGLNQNTEAFFGQGTRLTVV.

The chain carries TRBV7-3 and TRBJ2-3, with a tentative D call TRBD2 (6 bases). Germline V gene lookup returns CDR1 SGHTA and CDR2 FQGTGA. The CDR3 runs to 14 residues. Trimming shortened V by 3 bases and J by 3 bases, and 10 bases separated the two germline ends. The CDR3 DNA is TGTGCCAGCAGCTTCGGCGGGACGACAGATACGCAGTATTTT. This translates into CASSFGGTTDTQYF.

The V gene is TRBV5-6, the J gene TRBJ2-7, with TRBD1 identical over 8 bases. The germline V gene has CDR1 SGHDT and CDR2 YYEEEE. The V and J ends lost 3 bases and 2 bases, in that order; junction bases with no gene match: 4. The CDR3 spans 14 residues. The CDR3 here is CASSSGDRTYEQYF. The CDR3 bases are TGTGCCAGCAGCTCGGGGGACAGGACCTACGAGCAGTACTTC.

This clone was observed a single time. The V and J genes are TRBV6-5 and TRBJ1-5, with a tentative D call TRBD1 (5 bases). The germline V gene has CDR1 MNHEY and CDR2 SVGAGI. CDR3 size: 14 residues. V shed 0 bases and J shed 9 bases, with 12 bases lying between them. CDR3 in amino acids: CASSYSQGIRPQHF. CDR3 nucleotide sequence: TGTGCCAGCAGTTACTCCCAGGGCATACGGCCCCAGCATTTT.